This T cell receptor beta chain was captured by sequencing in a study of blood T cell repertoires in COVID-19. Germline V gene lookup returns CDR1 SGHRS and CDR2 YFSETQ. CDR3 length: 16 amino acids. Trimming shortened V by 0 bases and J by 1 base, and 12 bases separated the two germline ends. The data were produced by immunoSEQ multiplex PCR, yet TCRdb's version contains in-frame clones alone and is incomplete. The sample lists roughly 350,000 clones; 88% were seen once. The chain couples TRBV5-1 to TRBJ2-3; the D gene is possibly TRBD2 (6 bases). The clonotype originates from a woman aged 45-60 years with active or convalescent COVID-19. Source material: peripheral blood. The CDR3: CASSLGRAEGTDTQYF. CDR3 sequence (DNA): TGCGCCAGCAGCTTGGGGAGGGCGGAAGGCACAGATACGCAGTATTTT.